This TCR beta chain was identified during a study of cytomegalovirus exposure and HLA in healthy donors. General study findings and limits: Analyses of presence/absence relied on an assumption of roughly uniform sequencing depth across donors. Of the V segments, some could not be distinguished, including TRBV6-2 and TRBV6-3, and were excluded.

CDR3 length: 15 residues. Germline V gives CDR1 SNHLY, CDR2 FYNNEI. V was trimmed by 6 bases and J by 4 bases, leaving 18 bases between them. Both 60 Vbeta primers and 13 Jbeta primers went into the PCR. Repertoires were generated with immunoSEQ multiplex PCR, while TCRdb's copy carries only in-frame clones and drops some. The table has under 200,000 clones, around 76% seen once; the top ten hold roughly 1.6%. Worth noting for this clone: The antigen remains unidentified.

The clonotype originates from a girl between 5 and 17 years old in good health and CMV-seropositive. The specimen sequenced was PBMCs. The rearrangement joins TRBV2 to TRBJ1-2; no reliable D call. CDR3 sequence reads: CASRVERQVSYGYTF. The CDR3 region has the DNA TGTGCCAGCAGGGTCGAACGGCAGGTATCCTATGGCTACACCTTC.